This T cell receptor (beta chain) is drawn from a study of molecular identifiers for immune sequencing clone quantification. TCRdb recomputed calls from the PCR reads with MiXCR, one row per CDR3 protein. The table shows about 70,000 distinct CDR3 sequences, with roughly 18% occurring only once. This clonotype was recorded at least ten times. Sequencing was carried out using naive CD8+ T cells from blood, with Jurkat cell RNA spiked in. The subset was: FACS-sorted CD8+CD4-CCR7+CD45RA+ naive T cells. This TCR derives from a human donor in good health. Some libraries in this study had Jurkat cell RNA spiked in.

The CDR3 region has the DNA TGCCGAAGAAGCAATGAGCAGTTCTTC. Its translation is CRRSNEQFF. This chain uses TRBV20-1 with TRBJ2-1; D is uncertain. The CDR3 is 9 amino acids. Germline values: CDR1 DFQATT, CDR2 SNEGSKA (reference sequence).